A single sample is the source of the 4 T cell receptor beta chains below, sequenced in a study of memory CD4+ T cells and cytomegalovirus serostatus. The data were produced by immunoSEQ multiplex PCR, yet TCRdb's version contains in-frame clones alone and is incomplete. The sample lists tens of thousands of clones, over 60% occurring once. The sort gate was single viable CD3+CD4+CD8-CD45RO+ cells for memory CD4+ T cells. The sequencing sample was made of memory CD4+ T cells from blood. These receptors all come from an adult in good health and CMV-seronegative.

J is TRBJ2-1 and V is TRBV7-6; D might be TRBD2 (7 bases). Per germline, CDR1 SGHVS and CDR2 FNYEAQ. Trimming cost V 1 base and J 5 bases, with 9 bases left between them. This CDR3 has 14 amino acids. In DNA form, the CDR3 reads TGTGCCAGCAGCTTAGGGGGGGGCGACAATGAGCAGTTCTTC. It specifies CASSLGGGDNEQFF. The full variable domain, with the rest looked up from reference TRBV7-6 and TRBJ2-1, is GAGVSQSPRYKVTKRGQDVALRCDPISGHVSLYWYRQALGQGPEFLTYFNYEAQQDKSGLPNDRFSAERPEGSISTLTIQRTEQRDSAMYRCASSLGGGDNEQFFGPGTRLTVL.

This chain joins TRBV7-3 and TRBJ1-2; D not resolved. Trimming stripped 2 bases from V and 8 bases from J, with 21 bases between. This CDR3 region has 16 residues. The V gene's germline CDR1 is SGHTA and CDR2 FQGTGA. CDR3 nucleotides: TGTGCCAGCAGCTTAGAGGCAACAGCTAGATCCGGAGGCTACACCTTC. Translation gives CASSLEATARSGGYTF.

The chain uses TRBV7-3 and TRBJ2-7; 8 nucleotides line up with TRBD1. V gave up 9 bases and J gave up 6 bases; unmatched junction bases: 10. CDR1 is SGHTA, CDR2 FQGTGA, per germline. This CDR3 is 13 amino acids long. For the CDR3, the DNA is TGTGCCAGTTCCCGGGACAGGCTCGCCGAGCAGTACTTC. Encoded protein: CASSRDRLAEQYF.

This clone was counted only a few times. The CDR3 spells CASSLLGQASLEQYF. CDR3 DNA: TGTGCCAGCAGCTTGTTGGGACAGGCTTCTCTGGAGCAGTACTTC. This chain uses TRBV5-6 with TRBJ2-7; TRBD1 matches at 8 bases. V was clipped by 1 base and J by 7 bases; unmatched bases: 10. Germline loops: CDR1 SGHDT, CDR2 YYEEEE. The CDR3 has 15 residues.